This T cell receptor (beta chain) originates from a study of CXCR3-negative and CXCR3-positive naive CD8 T cells. The CDR3 has 15 amino acids. Germline CDR1 is SEHNR and CDR2 is FQNEAQ (reference sequence). UMI-labeled 5' RACE TRB cDNA libraries were prepared from the cells. TCRdb re-called the 5' RACE reads and shows each CDR3 protein once, DNA omitted. The sample table includes 100,000 to 150,000 distinct CDR3 sequences. This TCR was recovered from a human donor in good health. Some clones in this sample may be carry-over from other donors' samples. The V call is TRBV7-9, the J call TRBJ2-7; TCRdb names TRBD1, which stays unverified in the absence of DNA. Input material: naive CXCR3- CD8+ T cells from blood. This sample's subset: CD45RO-CCR7+CD27+CD95- naive CD8+ T cells lacking CXCR3 (TNR3-). The CDR3 is CASSSSDMGLLEQYF.